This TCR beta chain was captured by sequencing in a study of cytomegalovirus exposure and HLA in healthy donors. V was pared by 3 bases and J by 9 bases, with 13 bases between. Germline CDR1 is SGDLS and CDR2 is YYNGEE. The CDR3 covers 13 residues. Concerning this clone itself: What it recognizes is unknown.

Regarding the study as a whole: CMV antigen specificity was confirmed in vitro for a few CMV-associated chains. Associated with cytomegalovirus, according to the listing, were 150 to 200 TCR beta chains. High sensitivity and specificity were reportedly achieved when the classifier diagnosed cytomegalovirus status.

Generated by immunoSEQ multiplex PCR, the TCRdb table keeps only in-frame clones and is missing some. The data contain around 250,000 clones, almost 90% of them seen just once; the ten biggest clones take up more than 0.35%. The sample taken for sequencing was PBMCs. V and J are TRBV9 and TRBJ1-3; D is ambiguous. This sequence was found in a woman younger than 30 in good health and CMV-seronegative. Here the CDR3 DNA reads TGTGCCAGCAGCGAGGGAGGAGGCGGCACCATATATTTT. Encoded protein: CASSEGGGGTIYF.